Each of the 27 T cell receptor beta chains below was sequenced from the same sample in a study of T cell repertoires in cytomegalovirus infection. TCRdb processed the reads anew with MiXCR; each CDR3 protein has one entry. Here the sample spans around 210,000 distinct CDR3 sequences, roughly 6.5% being singletons. The sequenced sample consisted of PBMCs. These TCRs come from a human donor in good health (CMV status not recorded). Some clones in this sample may be carry-over from other donors' samples.

The chain couples TRBV6-2 or TRBV6-3 to TRBJ2-7, with D possibly being TRBD2 (6 bases). The germline V and J ends were trimmed by 2 bases and 4 bases, with 18 bases remaining between them. This CDR3 is built from 16 residues. Germline assignment: CDR1 MNHEY and CDR2 SVGEGT. CDR3 residues: CASSYGGTRATYEQYF. The CDR3 coding sequence is TGTGCCAGCAGTTACGGGGGGACCCGGGCCACTTACGAGCAGTACTTC.

This clonotype was recorded at least ten times. The chain is built from TRBV7-9 and TRBJ1-1, with 7 nucleotides matching TRBD1. The CDR3 consists of 12 residues. The V gene end was trimmed by 6 bases and the J gene end by 7 bases; junction bases not matched to a gene: 5. Germline CDR1 reads SEHNR; CDR2 reads FQNEAQ (reference sequence). This chain's CDR3 is CASSPRGDEAFF. The CDR3 nucleotides read TGTGCCAGCAGTCCCAGGGGGGATGAAGCTTTCTTT. Looking up the rest from reference TRBV7-9 and TRBJ1-1 gives the full variable domain: DTGVSQNPRHKITKRGQNVTFRCDPISEHNRLYWYRQTLGQGPEFLTYFQNEAQLEKSRLLSDRFSAERPKGSFSTLEIQRTEQGDSAMYLCASSPRGDEAFFGQGTRLTVV.

This clonotype was counted at least ten times. This chain links TRBV20-1 with TRBJ2-1; D gene ambiguous. V was shortened by 5 bases and J by 9 bases, with 8 bases between the two germline ends. The CDR3 spans 10 residues. Germline V lookup: CDR1 DFQATT, CDR2 SNEGSKA (reference sequence). This CDR3 is CSAVGSEQFF. CDR3 nucleotide sequence: TGCAGTGCTGTAGGAAGTGAGCAGTTCTTC.

This clonotype was recorded many times. The chain has TRBV4-3 and TRBJ2-2, with D hard to call. CDR1 LGHNA and CDR2 YSLEER come from the germline V gene. Trimming took 1 base from V and 7 from J, leaving 10 bases between them. The CDR3 contains 14 residues. The DNA for the CDR3 is TGCGCCAGCAGCCAAGTATTAGTCGGCGGGGAGCTGTTTTTT. Amino acid sequence: CASSQVLVGGELFF.

Details on this clonotype: Given a much more abundant clone one base away, this may be a read error. The chain carries TRBV20-1 and TRBJ1-5; TRBD1 agrees at 7 bases. Germline lookup yields CDR1 DFQATT and CDR2 SNEGSKA (reference sequence). The V and J ends lost 5 bases and 4 bases, in that order; junction bases with no gene match: 5. The CDR3 has 13 amino acids. In DNA, the CDR3 is TGCAGTGCTGCCGGACAGGTAAATCAGCCCCAGCATTTT. Its translation is CSAAGQVNQPQHF.

This clonotype was seen many times. J is TRBJ1-2 and V is TRBV6-2 or TRBV6-3; no definite D call. The CDR3 length is 15 residues. Germline CDR1 reads MNHEY; CDR2 reads SVGEGT. V was clipped by 2 bases and J by 0 bases, with 10 bases between them. CDR3 residues: CASSYEETANYGYTF. CDR3 nucleotides: TGTGCCAGCAGTTACGAAGAAACAGCTAACTATGGCTACACCTTC.

This clonotype was observed many times. The DNA for the CDR3 is TGTGCCAGCAGCTCCCTTCGACAGGGAGGTCAGCCCCAGCATTTT. Translation gives CASSSLRQGGQPQHF. J is TRBJ1-5 and V is TRBV7-8; 7 bases fit TRBD1. Trimming cost V 4 bases and J 6 bases; bases outside gene matches: 9. Germline V gene sequence: CDR1 SGHVS, CDR2 FQNEAQ. This CDR3 region has 15 residues.

This clonotype has a count of ten or more. The chain uses TRBV7-2 and TRBJ2-5; D gene ambiguous. This CDR3 comprises 15 residues. Germline CDR1 is SGHTA and CDR2 is FQGNSA. The germline V and J ends were trimmed by 0 bases and 5 bases, with 13 bases remaining between them. The CDR3 region has the DNA TGTGCCAGCAGCTTAGCGTGGCCTAGGGTGGAGACCCAGTACTTC. It is translated as CASSLAWPRVETQYF.

This clonotype showed up just a few times. The chain joins TRBV5-1 to TRBJ1-2; 10 bases match TRBD1. CDR3 length: 14 residues. Looked up from germline, CDR1 is SGHRS and CDR2 is YFSETQ. The V and J ends lost 5 bases and 2 bases, in that order; junction bases with no gene match: 3. The CDR3 DNA reads as TGCGCCAGCAGGCCGGACAGGGGGAACTATGGCTACACCTTC. Translation: CASRPDRGNYGYTF. The whole variable domain, remainder taken from reference TRBV5-1 and TRBJ1-2, is KAGVTQTPRYLIKTRGQQVTLSCSPISGHRSVSWYQQTPGQGLQFLFEYFSETQRNKGNFPGRFSGRQFSNSRSEMNVSTLELGDSALYLCASRPDRGNYGYTFGSGTRLTVV.

Many counts were recorded for this clonotype. The J gene is TRBJ2-3, the V gene TRBV28, with no clear D. The CDR3 length is 15 residues. Trimming left V 1 base short and J 4 bases short, with 12 bases between. Germline CDR1 reads MDHEN; CDR2 reads SYDVKM. The DNA of the CDR3 is TGTGCCAGCAGTTTATCCCCCGCCAAGGCAGATACGCAGTATTTT. It is translated as CASSLSPAKADTQYF.

The table lists this clonotype with many counts. The chain links TRBV5-1 to TRBJ2-5; no firm D call. With 3 bases removed from V and 0 bases from J, the gap between germline ends came to 12 bases. CDR1 SGHRS and CDR2 YFSETQ come from the germline V gene. The CDR3 loop spans 15 amino acids. CDR3 region: CASSSTPANQETQYF. The CDR3 DNA follows: TGCGCCAGCAGCTCTACCCCGGCCAACCAAGAGACCCAGTACTTC.

This clonotype was detected a few times. The chain employs TRBV29-1 and TRBJ1-2; 8 bases match TRBD1. The CDR3 is made up of 13 amino acids. Germline CDR1 SQVTM, CDR2 ANQGSEA. V shed 5 bases and J 4 bases; nucleotides not matched to a gene: 6. CDR3 loop: CSVTGTGVYGYTF. In DNA form, the CDR3 reads TGCAGCGTTACCGGGACAGGAGTCTATGGCTACACCTTC.

Many counts were recorded for this clonotype. This sequence joins TRBV28 and TRBJ1-4, with no clear D. The CDR3 consists of 14 residues. The V gene lost 9 bases and the J gene lost 5 bases, with 16 bases spanning the gap. Germline V lookup: CDR1 MDHEN, CDR2 SYDVKM. CDR3 coding DNA: TGTGCCAGTCAGACGGGAGGTGGGAATGAAAAACTGTTTTTT. Translated: CASQTGGGNEKLFF. The variable domain in full, completed from reference TRBV28 and TRBJ1-4, reads DVKVTQSSRYLVKRTGEKVFLECVQDMDHENMFWYRQDPGLGLRLIYFSYDVKMKEKGDIPEGYSVSREKKERFSLILESASTNQTSMYLCASQTGGGNEKLFFGSGTQLSVL.

V and J are TRBV20-1 and TRBJ2-1, with 7 positions matching TRBD2. The germline V gene has CDR1 DFQATT and CDR2 SNEGSKA (reference sequence). The CDR3 sequence is 13 residues long. Trimming at V came to 8 bases and at J to 3 bases, leaving 7 bases not matched to a gene. CDR3 sequence reads: CSLREGLYNEQFF. The CDR3 region has the DNA TGCAGTCTCAGGGAGGGGCTCTACAATGAGCAGTTCTTC.

This clonotype has a handful of counts. A much larger clone differs from this one at a single base, so this may be a read error. This rearrangement joins TRBV7-2 to TRBJ2-1; 8 bases agree with TRBD2. The CDR3 consists of 15 residues. J lost 5 bases, V lost 5 bases, and 8 bases had no gene match. Germline V gene lookup returns CDR1 SGHTA and CDR2 FQGNSA. This CDR3 is CASSLSGDQNNEQFF. The CDR3 nucleotides read TGTGCCAGCAGCCTTAGCGGGGACCAAAACAATGAGCAGTTCTTC.

This clonotype was recorded many times. The chain joins TRBV15 to TRBJ2-7; D possibly matches TRBD1 or TRBD2 (5 bases each). Trimming took off 1 base at V and 6 bases at J, with 19 bases between the two ends. The germline gives CDR1 LNHNV, CDR2 YYDKDF (reference sequence). This CDR3 contains 16 residues. CDR3 protein: CATSRAAGGSRGEQYF. In nucleotides, the CDR3 is TGTGCCACCAGCAGAGCCGCCGGAGGATCAAGGGGCGAGCAGTACTTC.

This clonotype was counted at least ten times. This chain connects TRBV29-1 to TRBJ2-7, with unresolved D. Germline loops: CDR1 SQVTM, CDR2 ANQGSEA. Trimming removed 7 bases at V and 0 bases at J, with 10 bases between. The CDR3 runs to 12 residues. CDR3 nucleotide sequence: TGCAGCGCCCAAGGTGGCTCCTACGAGCAGTACTTC. Amino acid sequence: CSAQGGSYEQYF.

This clonotype has at least ten counts. The J gene is TRBJ1-5, the V gene TRBV6-2 or TRBV6-3, with 8 bases that match TRBD1. The V gene's germline CDR1 is MNHEY and CDR2 SVGEGT. The CDR3 runs 14 residues. The V gene end was trimmed by 5 bases and the J gene end by 5 bases; junction bases not matched to a gene: 5. The CDR3 sequence: CASSPTGDHQPQHF. DNA for the CDR3: TGTGCCAGCAGTCCGACAGGGGACCATCAGCCCCAGCATTTT.

In this sample, this clonotype turned up many times. This chain connects TRBV15 to TRBJ1-5; no clear D gene. This CDR3 contains 15 residues. Trimming left V 8 bases short and J 2 bases short, with 16 bases between. Germline V lookup: CDR1 LNHNV, CDR2 YYDKDF (reference sequence). The CDR3 reads CATARTPRGNQPQHF. The CDR3 DNA follows: TGTGCCACCGCTAGGACCCCCCGGGGCAATCAGCCCCAGCATTTT.

This clonotype occurred many times. The rearrangement uses TRBV10-1 and TRBJ1-1; tentatively, D is TRBD1 (5 bases). The CDR3 is 15 amino acids. Germline loops: CDR1 WNHNN, CDR2 SYGVQD (reference sequence). The V end lost 5 bases, the J end lost 3 bases, and 16 bases lay between the germline ends. This chain's CDR3 is CASSNLRGMDTEAFF. The CDR3 nucleotides read TGCGCCAGCAGTAACCTGAGGGGTATGGACACTGAAGCTTTCTTT.

The table lists this clonotype with many counts. V is TRBV2 and J is TRBJ2-3; D not resolved. Trimming took off 6 bases at V and 5 bases at J, with 12 bases between the two ends. Germline V gives CDR1 SNHLY, CDR2 FYNNEI. The CDR3 is 13 residues long. The CDR3 spells CASRVPWEDTQYF. The CDR3 nucleotides are TGTGCCAGCAGGGTCCCGTGGGAAGATACGCAGTATTTT.

This clonotype was seen repeatedly, ten times or more. The chain links TRBV28 to TRBJ1-6; TRBD1 agrees at 8 bases. This CDR3 comprises 15 residues. CDR1 is MDHEN, CDR2 SYDVKM, per germline. Germline trimming cut 5 bases from V and 7 bases from J; bases unmatched to any gene: 7. CDR3 sequence: CASSPRTGKNSPLHF. The CDR3 DNA sequence: TGTGCCAGCAGTCCCCGGACAGGGAAGAATTCACCCCTCCACTTT.

This clonotype showed up many times. The chain joins TRBV11-2 to TRBJ2-4, with unresolved D. The CDR3 has 13 residues. V lost 5 bases and J lost 3, with 8 bases in between. The V gene's germline CDR1 is SGHAT and CDR2 FQNNGV. The DNA for the CDR3 is TGTGCCAGCAGCCCACGGGTCAAAAACATTCAGTACTTC. It specifies CASSPRVKNIQYF.

This clonotype was seen at least ten times. The V and J genes are TRBV12-3 or TRBV12-4 and TRBJ2-7, with 7 positions matching TRBD1. V gave up 6 bases and J gave up 3 bases; unmatched junction bases: 11. The CDR3 spans 15 residues. Here the CDR3 DNA reads TGTGCCAGCAGCCCTGATCCGGACAGGCTCTACGAGCAGTACTTC. It translates to CASSPDPDRLYEQYF.

This clonotype was counted at least ten times. The chain joins TRBV7-2 to TRBJ1-5; 7 nucleotides agree with TRBD1. The CDR3 is made up of 15 amino acids. CDR1 and CDR2 (germline): SGHTA, FQGNSA. The trim removed 1 base at V and 7 bases at J, leaving 7 bases unmatched. The CDR3 sequence is CASSLEQGVNQPQHF. The CDR3 coding sequence is TGTGCCAGCAGCTTAGAGCAGGGGGTCAACCAGCCCCAGCATTTT.

Ten or more counts support this clonotype. V is TRBV6-2 or TRBV6-3 and J is TRBJ1-1; TRBD1 matches at 7 bases. The CDR3 is 19 amino acids. V shed 2 bases, J shed 1 base, and the junction held 16 bases outside the gene matches. Germline V gene lookup returns CDR1 MNHEY and CDR2 SVGEGT. This CDR3 is CASSYPLRQGGARNTEAFF. The CDR3 DNA reads as TGTGCCAGCAGTTACCCACTTCGACAGGGTGGGGCGAGGAACACTGAAGCTTTCTTT.

This clonotype has more than one count but fewer than ten. This chain links TRBV6-5 with TRBJ1-2; 9 nucleotides match TRBD1. CDR3 size: 15 residues. CDR1 is MNHEY and CDR2 is SVGAGI in the germline V gene. V gave up 4 bases and J gave up 3 bases; unmatched junction bases: 6. The DNA for the CDR3 is TGTGCCAGCAGTTCGTCACAGGGGGCGGACTATGGCTACACCTTC. Amino acids: CASSSSQGADYGYTF.